The following is a T cell receptor (beta chain) sequence with its context. The target antigen is unknown. TCR beta VDJ and CDR3 profiling used genomic DNA as template. TCRdb recomputed calls from the reads with MiXCR, one row per CDR3 protein. The sample shows some 170,000 distinct CDR3 sequences, 47% of them seen only once. Previously, flow cytometry had revealed CD8+CD57+ cell expansion in the patients chosen for sequencing. Looked up from germline, CDR1 is MRHNA and CDR2 is SNTAGT. The V end lost 0 bases, the J end lost 6 bases, and 14 bases lay between the germline ends. The CDR3 is made up of 15 amino acids. The record originates from a study of CD8+CD57+ T cells in acquired aplastic anemia. About the study: On average, sorted CD4+ and CD8+ cells gave 3.2 ug of DNA.

Study-level results: With respect to CD8+ Simpson's diversity, patients and controls did not differ significantly.

The sample was sorted CD4+, CD8+, or CD8+CD57+ T cells (not recorded which) from PBMCs. This sequence originates from a human donor with aplastic anemia. V usage is TRBV6-4 and J usage is TRBJ1-2; unclear D gene. This CDR3 reads CASSDSRFYYNGYTF. DNA of the CDR3: TGTGCCAGCAGTGACTCCCGGTTTTACTATAATGGCTACACCTTC.